This T cell receptor (beta chain) was profiled in a study of cytomegalovirus exposure and HLA in healthy donors. Looking at the study overall: The study placed over 65% of its approximately 360 genotyped donors in the Caucasian-associated ancestry cluster. Study observations and caveats: The authors enumerated some 170 TCR beta chains as linked to cytomegalovirus.

The PCR made use of 60 Vbeta and 13 Jbeta primers. The table came from immunoSEQ multiplex PCR; TCRdb's copy has only in-frame clones and leaves some out. The sample contains about 200,000 clones, about 13% of which appear only once. This clone was seen a handful of times. No antigen is known for it. Germline-derived CDR1 and CDR2 are SEHNR and FQNEAQ (reference sequence). Trimming left V 3 bases short and J 0 bases short, with 12 bases between. The CDR3 spans 15 residues. Sequencing was done on a sample of PBMCs. This chain links TRBV7-9 with TRBJ2-7; D may be TRBD1 (6 bases). The TCR originated in a man between 50 and 59 years old in good health and CMV-seropositive. CDR3 DNA sequence: TGTGCCAGCAGCTTCAGCAGGGGCCCCTCCTACGAGCAGTACTTC. The encoded protein is CASSFSRGPSYEQYF.